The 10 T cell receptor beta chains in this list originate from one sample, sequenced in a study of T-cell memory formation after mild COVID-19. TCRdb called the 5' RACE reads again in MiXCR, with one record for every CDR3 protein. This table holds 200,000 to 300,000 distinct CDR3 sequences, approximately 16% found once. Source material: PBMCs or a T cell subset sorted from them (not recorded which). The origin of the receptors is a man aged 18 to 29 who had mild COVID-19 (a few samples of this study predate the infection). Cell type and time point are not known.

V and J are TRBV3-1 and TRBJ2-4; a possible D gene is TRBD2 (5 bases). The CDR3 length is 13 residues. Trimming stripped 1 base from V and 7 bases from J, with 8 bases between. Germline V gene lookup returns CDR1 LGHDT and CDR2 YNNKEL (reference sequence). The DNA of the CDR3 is TGTGCCAGCAGCCAAGCCAGCGGTAACATTCAGTACTTC. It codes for CASSQASGNIQYF.

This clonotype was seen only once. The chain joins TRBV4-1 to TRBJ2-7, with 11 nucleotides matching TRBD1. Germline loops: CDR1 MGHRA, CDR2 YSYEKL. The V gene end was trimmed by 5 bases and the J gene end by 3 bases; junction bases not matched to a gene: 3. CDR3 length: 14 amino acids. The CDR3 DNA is TGCGCCAGCAGCTCCGGGACAGGGGGCTACGAGCAGTACGTC. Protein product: CASSSGTGGYEQYV.

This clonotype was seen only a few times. The CDR3 sequence is CASSSGSSGNTIYF. As DNA, the CDR3 is TGTGCCAGCAGTTCAGGGAGCTCTGGAAACACCATATATTTT. This chain connects TRBV6-5 to TRBJ1-3; TRBD1 is a possible D gene (5 bases). With 4 bases removed from V and 0 bases from J, the gap between germline ends came to 7 bases. The CDR3 runs to 14 residues. CDR1 and CDR2 (germline): MNHEY, SVGAGI.

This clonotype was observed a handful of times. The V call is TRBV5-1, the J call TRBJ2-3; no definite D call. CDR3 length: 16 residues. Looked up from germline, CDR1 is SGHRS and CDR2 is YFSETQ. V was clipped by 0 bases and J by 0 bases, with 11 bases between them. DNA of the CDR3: TGCGCCAGCAGCTTGGTAGTCAGAACTAGCACAGATACGCAGTATTTT. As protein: CASSLVVRTSTDTQYF.

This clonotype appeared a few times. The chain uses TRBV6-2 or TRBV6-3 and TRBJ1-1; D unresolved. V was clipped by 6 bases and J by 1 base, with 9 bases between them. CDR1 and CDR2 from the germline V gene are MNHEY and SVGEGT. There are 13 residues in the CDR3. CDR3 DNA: TGTGCCAGCAGGTCGACATGGAACACTGAAGCTTTCTTT. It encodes CASRSTWNTEAFF.

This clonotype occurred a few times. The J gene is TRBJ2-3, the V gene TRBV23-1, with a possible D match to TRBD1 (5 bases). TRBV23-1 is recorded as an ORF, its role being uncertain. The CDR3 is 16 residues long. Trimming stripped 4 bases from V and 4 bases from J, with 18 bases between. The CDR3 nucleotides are TGCGCCAGCAGTCTCCGCAGGGCAGCCCTTGCAGATACGCAGTATTTT. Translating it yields CASSLRRAALADTQYF.

The CDR3 protein is CATGLEQYV. The CDR3 DNA reads TGTGCCACCGGGCTCGAGCAGTACGTC. The rearrangement joins TRBV24-1 to TRBJ2-7; no reliable D call. Trimming pared 9 bases from V and 6 bases from J, leaving 5 bases between. This CDR3 comprises 9 residues. Germline loops: CDR1 KGHDR, CDR2 SFDVKD.

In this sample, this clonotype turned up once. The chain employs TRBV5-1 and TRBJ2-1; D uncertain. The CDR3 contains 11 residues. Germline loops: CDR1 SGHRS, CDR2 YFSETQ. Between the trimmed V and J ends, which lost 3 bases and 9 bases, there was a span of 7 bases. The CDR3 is CASSWVGEQFF. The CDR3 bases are TGCGCCAGCAGCTGGGTGGGTGAGCAGTTCTTC.

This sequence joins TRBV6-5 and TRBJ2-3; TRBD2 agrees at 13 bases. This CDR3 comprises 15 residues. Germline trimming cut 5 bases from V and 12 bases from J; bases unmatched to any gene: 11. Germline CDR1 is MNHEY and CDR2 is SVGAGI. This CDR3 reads CASSQRTSGGSDQYF. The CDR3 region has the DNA TGTGCCAGCAGTCAACGGACTAGCGGGGGAAGTGATCAGTATTTT.

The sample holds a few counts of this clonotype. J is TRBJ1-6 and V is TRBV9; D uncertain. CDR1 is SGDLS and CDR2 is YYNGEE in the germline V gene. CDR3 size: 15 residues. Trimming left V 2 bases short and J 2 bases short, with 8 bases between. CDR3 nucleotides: TGTGCCAGCAGCGTGGGGTTACCCTATAATTCACCCCTCCACTTT. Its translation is CASSVGLPYNSPLHF.